What follows are 17 T cell receptor beta chains derived from one specimen sequenced in a study of Graves' ophthalmopathy and Graves' hyperthyroidism. Amplifying from RNA transcripts, the study obtained TCR beta CDR3 regions. The workflow started with a first-round RT-PCR run with HTBI primers and then moved on to a second-round multiplex PCR. TCRdb reprocessed the multiplex PCR reads with MiXCR, giving one entry per CDR3 protein. The sample contains fewer than 600,000 distinct CDR3 sequences, about 15% of which appear only once. The sample consisted of blood. All receptors come from a woman aged 25 to 39 with Graves' ophthalmopathy.

Note on this clonotype: Given a much more abundant clone one base away, this may be a read error. The rearrangement links TRBV7-2 to TRBJ1-1; possibly TRBD1 for D (5 bases). CDR3 length equals 13 residues. Germline assignment: CDR1 SGHTA and CDR2 FQGNSA. As DNA, the CDR3 is TGTGCCGGCAGCTCGGGACGGAACCTTGAAGCTTTCTTT. Protein: CAGSSGRNLEAFF.

This clonotype was found many times. The genes are TRBV7-2 and TRBJ2-5; 9 nucleotides line up with TRBD1. The CDR3 loop spans 16 amino acids. The V gene end was trimmed by 0 bases and the J gene end by 5 bases; junction bases not matched to a gene: 7. The germline V gene encodes CDR1 SGHTA and CDR2 FQGNSA. The CDR3 bases are TGTGCCAGCAGCTTAGCCCCGGGACAGGGTGCGGAGACCCAGTACTTC. It encodes CASSLAPGQGAETQYF. Filled out from reference TRBV7-2 and TRBJ2-5, the complete variable domain reads GAGVSQSPSNKVTEKGKDVELRCDPISGHTALYWYRQSLGQGLEFLIYFQGNSAPDKSGLPSDRFSAERTGGSVSTLTIQRTQQEDSAVYLCASSLAPGQGAETQYFGPGTRLLVL.

The table lists this clonotype with many counts. The rearrangement uses TRBV18 and TRBJ1-5, with D uncertain. CDR1 is KGHSH and CDR2 is LQKENI in the germline V gene. CDR3 length equals 15 residues. The ends were cut back, 1 base at V and 0 bases at J, with 7 bases in the middle. The CDR3 sequence is CASSPRTDSNQPQHF. Written as DNA, the CDR3 is TGTGCCAGCTCACCACGGACCGATAGCAATCAGCCCCAGCATTTT.

V is TRBV5-1 and J is TRBJ1-2, with 7 nucleotides matching TRBD1. Germline CDR1 and CDR2: SGHRS and YFSETQ. Unmatched junction bases numbered 2, after V lost 0 bases and J lost 9 bases. CDR3 length: 12 amino acids. This CDR3 is CASSLEGQSYTF. CDR3 DNA: TGCGCCAGCAGCTTGGAGGGACAGAGCTACACCTTC.

This clonotype showed up many times. The rearrangement joins TRBV4-1 to TRBJ1-2, with D tentatively TRBD1 (6 bases). This CDR3 has 16 residues. The germline V gene has CDR1 MGHRA and CDR2 YSYEKL. The V and J ends lost 0 bases and 3 bases respectively, with 14 bases between them. CDR3 residues: CASSQDGGTTHYGYTF. In DNA form, the CDR3 reads TGCGCCAGCAGCCAAGATGGAGGGACAACCCACTATGGCTACACCTTC.

This chain uses TRBV6-1 with TRBJ1-2; D might be TRBD1 (5 bases). Between the trimmed V and J ends, which lost 4 bases and 3 bases, there was a span of 9 bases. CDR1 is MNHNS and CDR2 is SASEGT in the germline V gene. This CDR3 comprises 13 residues. Written as DNA, the CDR3 is TGTGCCAGCAGTGCAGGGTCGGACTATGGCTACACCTTC. Protein sequence: CASSAGSDYGYTF.

This clonotype showed up many times. This chain connects TRBV4-1 to TRBJ1-1; TRBD1 might be the D (5 bases). Trimming took off 7 bases at V and 5 bases at J, with 17 bases between the two ends. The CDR3 has 14 residues. The germline V gene encodes CDR1 MGHRA and CDR2 YSYEKL. The CDR3 nucleotides are TGCGCCAGCACACTCAGAGAGGGGTGGACTGAAGCTTTCTTT. Residues: CASTLREGWTEAFF.

This clonotype occurred many times. DNA for the CDR3: TGCGCCAGCAGCGATGCAGCGAACACTGAAGCTTTCTTT. Amino acid sequence: CASSDAANTEAFF. The gene calls are TRBV5-1 and TRBJ1-1; no reliable D call. The CDR3 sequence is 13 residues long. V was cut by 4 bases and J by 1 base, with 8 bases left in between. Germline values: CDR1 SGHRS, CDR2 YFSETQ.

In its sample, this clonotype was seen many times. This chain connects TRBV19 to TRBJ1-6; maybe TRBD1 (6 bases). CDR1 is LNHDA and CDR2 is SQIVND in the germline V gene (reference sequence). V lost 6 bases, J lost 8 bases, and 26 bases lay in between. This CDR3 contains 18 residues. The CDR3 DNA sequence: TGTGCCAGTAGCAAGGACAGCATCGGGGGGGGGTCGTATTCACCCCTCCACTTT. Translated: CASSKDSIGGGSYSPLHF.

This clonotype was counted many times. This chain connects TRBV20-1 to TRBJ2-7, with D possibly matching TRBD1 (5 bases). Germline V CDR1 and CDR2: DFQATT, SNEGSKA (reference sequence). V was shortened by 6 bases and J by 0 bases, with 18 bases between the two germline ends. The CDR3 totals 15 residues. In nucleotides, the CDR3 is TGCAGTGCCAAGGCCGGACAATCGAGCTCCTACGAGCAGTACTTC. Its protein product is CSAKAGQSSSYEQYF.

A few counts support this clonotype. The V call is TRBV5-6, the J call TRBJ1-2, with TRBD1 as a possible D gene (5 bases). Trimming removed 1 base at V and 2 bases at J, with 12 bases between. The CDR3 loop spans 15 amino acids. In germline, CDR1 is SGHDT, CDR2 YYEEEE. CDR3 nucleotides: TGTGCCAGCAGCTTGTGGCCAGGGACCAACTATGGCTACACCTTC. It codes for CASSLWPGTNYGYTF.

This clonotype was detected many times. The V gene is TRBV6-1, the J gene TRBJ2-7; D could derive from TRBD1 or TRBD2 (5 bases each). Trimming took off 0 bases at V and 0 bases at J, with 9 bases between the two ends. This CDR3 is 15 amino acids long. From germline, CDR1 is MNHNS and CDR2 SASEGT. DNA of the CDR3: TGTGCCAGCAGTGAAGCGGGAGACAGCTCCTACGAGCAGTACTTC. It encodes CASSEAGDSSYEQYF.

This clonotype occurred a few times. This is likely a read error, given that the CDR3 carries no conserved phenylalanine or tryptophan at its end. Because the CDR3's place on the DNA is in doubt, the DNA is left out and the CDR3 is given as listed by TCRdb. J is TRBJ2-2 and V is TRBV7-3. Germline V gene lookup returns CDR1 SGHTA and CDR2 FQGTGA. The CDR3 length equals 13 residues, ends included. The CDR3: CASSLSHTGELCL.

This clonotype came up many times. CDR3 coding DNA: TGTGCCAGCCCGATAAACGGGACAGGGGGCGGAGAGACCCAGTACTTC. This gives the protein CASPINGTGGGETQYF. The chain uses TRBV6-1 and TRBJ2-5, with 12 bases aligning to TRBD1. This CDR3 is built from 16 residues. Trimming cost V 8 bases and J 4 bases; bases outside gene matches: 11. From germline, CDR1 is MNHNS and CDR2 SASEGT.

This clonotype was found many times. The chain uses TRBV5-1 and TRBJ2-5; 11 bases are shared with TRBD2. V lost 4 bases to trimming and J lost 5 bases; unmatched junction nucleotides: 10. The V gene's germline CDR1 is SGHRS and CDR2 YFSETQ. This CDR3 comprises 16 residues. As DNA, the CDR3 is TGCGCCAGCAGCCGGGGGCCTAGCGGGGGGCCGGAGACCCAGTACTTC. Its translation: CASSRGPSGGPETQYF.

This clonotype was detected a few times. This sequence joins TRBV30 and TRBJ1-2, with D uncertain. Germline V gene lookup returns CDR1 GTSNPN and CDR2 SVGIG (reference sequence). The V gene lost 2 bases and the J gene lost 4 bases, with 11 bases spanning the gap. There are 13 residues in the CDR3. CDR3 amino acids: CAWSRGDGYGYTF. The CDR3 bases are TGTGCCTGGAGTCGCGGGGATGGCTATGGCTACACCTTC. Drawing the rest from reference TRBV30 and TRBJ1-2, the complete variable domain is SQTIHQWPATLVQPVGSPLSLECTVEGTSNPNLYWYRQAAGRGLQLLFYSVGIGQISSEVPQNLSASRPQDRQFILSSKKLLLSDSGFYLCAWSRGDGYGYTFGSGTRLTVV.

The table lists this clonotype with many counts. The chain carries TRBV3-1 and TRBJ2-5, with D perhaps being TRBD1 or TRBD2 (5 bases each). Per germline, CDR1 LGHDT and CDR2 YNNKEL (reference sequence). The CDR3 consists of 15 residues. Between the trimmed V and J ends, which lost 4 bases and 2 bases, there was a span of 14 bases. The CDR3 DNA is TGTGCCAGCAGCCTTAGAGGGACGTATCAAGAGACCCAGTACTTC. Translated: CASSLRGTYQETQYF.